The entry below gives a single T cell receptor (beta chain) sequence along with its context. No antigen is known for it. The record originates from a study of T cell responses to AZD1222 COVID-19 vaccine. Notes on the study in general: At baseline, just a handful of AZD1222 recipients tested seropositive. Females outnumbered males among donors, who were mostly white British; clonal diversity was possibly underestimated. Targets within unmutated variant regions were reportedly found for nearly half of spike-specific TCRs. Spike-wide coverage was observed for vaccine-associated CD4 TCRs, with dominant responses at 160-218 and 743-854.

Generated by immunoSEQ multiplex PCR, the TCRdb table keeps only in-frame clones and is missing some. The sample yields 200,000 to 250,000 clones, 90% to 95% seen once. The CDR3 extends over 13 amino acids. The germline gives CDR1 MDHEN, CDR2 SYDVKM. V was clipped by 6 bases and J by 2 bases, with 8 bases between them. The starting material was peripheral blood, obtained 28 days after the second dose of the MenACWY control vaccine. The clonotype was recovered from an adult who received the MenACWY meningococcal vaccine as a control. The V gene is TRBV28, the J gene TRBJ1-5; possible D gene TRBD1, 5 bases. CDR3 coding DNA: TGTGCCAGCAGGGGGCCGGGCAATCAGCCCCAGCATTTT. It translates to CASRGPGNQPQHF.